This T cell receptor (beta chain) comes out of a study of early T cells in non-severe SARS-CoV-2 infection. Study background: Bulk RNA isolated from unsorted whole blood underwent sequencing; chains were not paired. The study's findings and limits: Reliance on VDJdb matching favored anti-spike CD8 responses; private and CD4 specificities were missed.

This CDR3 is built from 14 residues. Germline lookup yields CDR1 LNHDA and CDR2 SQIVND (reference sequence). V lost 7 bases and J lost 5; bases outside the gene matches: 5. Attached unique molecular identifiers marked individual cDNA molecules. MiXCR, run by TCRdb on the 5' RACE reads, gives a single entry per CDR3 protein. Among under 40,000 distinct CDR3 sequences listed, more than 5.5% were seen once. As for this clonotype: Its cognate antigen is unknown.

The sequencing sample was made of whole blood. This chain joins TRBV19 and TRBJ2-7, with 13 bases lining up with TRBD2. The clonotype originates from an adult who was a healthcare worker with PCR-confirmed SARS-CoV-2 infection or an uninfected control (not recorded which). The CDR3 region is CASTGLAGSDEQYF. For the CDR3, the DNA is TGTGCCAGTACGGGACTAGCGGGATCCGACGAGCAGTACTTC.